Below are 5 T cell receptor beta chains sequenced from a single sample in a study of identical twins. TCRdb reprocessed the 5' RACE reads via MiXCR and lists one record per CDR3 protein. The sample gives hundreds of thousands of distinct CDR3 sequences, less than 25% of which show up once; 4% to 4.5% is in the top ten. These data also featured in a second study, about T cells expressing NK-cell markers.

The sequenced sample consisted of PBMCs. Every receptor here comes from a young woman in good health.

This clonotype was found a few times. The chain links TRBV6-1 to TRBJ2-7; 8 bases agree with TRBD1. The CDR3 loop spans 15 amino acids. CDR1 and CDR2 from the germline V gene are MNHNS and SASEGT. Unmatched junction bases numbered 11, after V lost 6 bases and J lost 4 bases. The CDR3 coding sequence is TGTGCCAGCAGGGGAACAGGGGGGAAGGGGTACGAGCAGTACTTC. This gives the protein CASRGTGGKGYEQYF.

This clonotype has a single count. This chain links TRBV3-1 with TRBJ2-5, with D possibly being TRBD2 (6 bases). CDR1 is LGHDT and CDR2 is YNNKEL in the germline V gene (reference sequence). V was shortened by 2 bases and J by 4 bases, with 11 bases between the two germline ends. This CDR3 has 14 residues. In nucleotides, the CDR3 is TGTGCCAGCAGCCAAAGGGGAGGCGGAGAGACCCAGTACTTC. As protein: CASSQRGGGETQYF.

J is TRBJ2-7 and V is TRBV19; D remains unclear. This CDR3 comprises 12 residues. V shed 5 bases and J shed 3 bases, with 8 bases lying between them. Germline V gene sequence: CDR1 LNHDA, CDR2 SQIVND (reference sequence). The CDR3 sequence: CASSPNYYEQYF. The CDR3 nucleotides read TGTGCCAGTAGTCCAAACTACTACGAGCAGTACTTC.

The chain employs TRBV20-1 and TRBJ1-5; D may be TRBD1 (6 bases). Trimming took 4 bases from V and 5 from J, leaving 15 bases between them. This CDR3 contains 14 residues. Germline CDR1 and CDR2: DFQATT and SNEGSKA (reference sequence). The CDR3 reads CSANTGQGDQPQHF. The CDR3 region has the DNA TGCAGTGCTAATACAGGGCAGGGCGATCAGCCCCAGCATTTT.

In DNA, the CDR3 is TGTGCCAGCTCTACCCAGGGTGACTATGGCTACACCTTC. It codes for CASSTQGDYGYTF. V and J are TRBV18 and TRBJ1-2, with D perhaps TRBD1 (5 bases). The CDR3 has 13 residues. V lost 6 bases and J 3 bases, leaving 11 bases between the germline ends. Germline V gives CDR1 KGHSH, CDR2 LQKENI.